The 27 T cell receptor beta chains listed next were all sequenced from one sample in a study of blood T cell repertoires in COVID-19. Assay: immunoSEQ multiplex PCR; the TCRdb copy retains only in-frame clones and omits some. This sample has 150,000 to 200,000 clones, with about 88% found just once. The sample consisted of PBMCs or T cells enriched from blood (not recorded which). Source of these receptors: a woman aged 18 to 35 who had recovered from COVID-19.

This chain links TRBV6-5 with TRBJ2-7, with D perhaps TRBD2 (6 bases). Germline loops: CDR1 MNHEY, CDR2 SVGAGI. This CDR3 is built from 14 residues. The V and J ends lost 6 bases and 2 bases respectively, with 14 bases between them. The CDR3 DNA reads TGTGCCAGCAGGGCCCTAGCGACCCCCTACGAGCAGTACTTC. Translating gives CASRALATPYEQYF.

The CDR3 DNA reads as TGTGCCAGCAGGCACCGGGGCACAGATACGCAGTATTTT. Translating gives CASRHRGTDTQYF. This chain links TRBV6-5 with TRBJ2-3; D ambiguous. Trimming pared 6 bases from V and 1 base from J, leaving 8 bases between. This CDR3 has 13 residues. CDR1 is MNHEY, CDR2 SVGAGI, per germline.

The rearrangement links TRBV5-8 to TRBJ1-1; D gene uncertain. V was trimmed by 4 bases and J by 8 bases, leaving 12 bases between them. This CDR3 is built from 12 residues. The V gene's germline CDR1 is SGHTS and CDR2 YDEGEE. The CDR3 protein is CASSEKQVEAFF. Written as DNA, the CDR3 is TGTGCCAGCAGCGAAAAGCAGGTAGAAGCTTTCTTT.

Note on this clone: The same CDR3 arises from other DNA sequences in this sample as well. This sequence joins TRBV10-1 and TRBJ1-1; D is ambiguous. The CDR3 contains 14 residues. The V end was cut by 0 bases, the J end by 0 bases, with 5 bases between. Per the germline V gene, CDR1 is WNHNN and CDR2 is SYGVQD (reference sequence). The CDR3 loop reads CASSESGVNTEAFF. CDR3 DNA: TGCGCCAGCAGTGAGTCCGGGGTGAACACTGAAGCTTTCTTT.

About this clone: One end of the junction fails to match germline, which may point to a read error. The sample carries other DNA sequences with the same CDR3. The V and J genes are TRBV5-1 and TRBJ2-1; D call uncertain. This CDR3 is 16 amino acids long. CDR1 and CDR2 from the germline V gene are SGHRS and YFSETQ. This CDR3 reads CASSLVRDSIYNEQFF. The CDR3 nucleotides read TGCGCCAGCAGTTTGGTCCGAGACTCGATCTACAATGAGCAGTTCTTC.

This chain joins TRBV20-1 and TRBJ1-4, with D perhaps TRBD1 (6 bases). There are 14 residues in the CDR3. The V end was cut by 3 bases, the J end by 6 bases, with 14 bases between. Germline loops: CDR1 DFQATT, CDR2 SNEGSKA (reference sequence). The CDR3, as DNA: TGCAGTGCTAGTCAAAGGGGGTGGGATGAAAAACTGTTTTTT. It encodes CSASQRGWDEKLFF.

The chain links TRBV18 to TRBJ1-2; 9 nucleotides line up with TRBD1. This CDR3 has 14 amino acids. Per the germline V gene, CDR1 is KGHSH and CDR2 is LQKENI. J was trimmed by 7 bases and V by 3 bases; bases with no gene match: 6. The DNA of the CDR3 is TGTGCCAGCTCACCGACCGGGACAGGGAGTGGCTACACCTTC. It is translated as CASSPTGTGSGYTF.

This CDR3 is CASTLRGANTEAFF. For the CDR3, the DNA is TGTGCCAGCACTTTGCGGGGGGCGAACACTGAAGCTTTCTTT. The chain is built from TRBV7-9 and TRBJ1-1, with D perhaps matching TRBD1 (6 bases). Trimming left V 7 bases short and J 1 base short, with 13 bases between. Per germline, CDR1 SEHNR and CDR2 FQNEAQ (reference sequence). The CDR3 length is 14 residues. Variable domain in full (rest from reference TRBV7-9 and TRBJ1-1): DTGVSQNPRHKITKRGQNVTFRCDPISEHNRLYWYRQTLGQGPEFLTYFQNEAQLEKSRLLSDRFSAERPKGSFSTLEIQRTEQGDSAMYLCASTLRGANTEAFFGQGTRLTVV.

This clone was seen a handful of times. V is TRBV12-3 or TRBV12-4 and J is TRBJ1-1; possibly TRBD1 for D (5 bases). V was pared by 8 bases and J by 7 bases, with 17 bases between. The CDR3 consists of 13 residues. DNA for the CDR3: TGTGCCAGCGGCGGGACTAGCTTTAGTGAAGCTTTCTTT. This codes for CASGGTSFSEAFF.

This CDR3 reads CASSRGDSYNEQFF. The CDR3 region has the DNA TGCGCCAGCAGCCGGGGGGACTCCTACAATGAGCAGTTCTTC. The chain has TRBV5-1 and TRBJ2-1, with 7 bases aligning to TRBD2. J lost 0 bases, V lost 4 bases, and 1 base had no gene match. The CDR3 runs to 14 residues. Germline V CDR1 and CDR2: SGHRS, YFSETQ. The full variable domain, its missing parts supplied by reference TRBV5-1 and TRBJ2-1, is KAGVTQTPRYLIKTRGQQVTLSCSPISGHRSVSWYQQTPGQGLQFLFEYFSETQRNKGNFPGRFSGRQFSNSRSEMNVSTLELGDSALYLCASSRGDSYNEQFFGPGTRLTVL.

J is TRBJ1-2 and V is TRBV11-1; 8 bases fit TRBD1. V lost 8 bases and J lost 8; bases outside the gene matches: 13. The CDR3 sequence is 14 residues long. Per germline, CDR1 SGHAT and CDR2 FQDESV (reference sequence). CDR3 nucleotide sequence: TGTGCCAGCGGCGAGGACAGGGAAGTACAGGGCTACACCTTC. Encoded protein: CASGEDREVQGYTF.

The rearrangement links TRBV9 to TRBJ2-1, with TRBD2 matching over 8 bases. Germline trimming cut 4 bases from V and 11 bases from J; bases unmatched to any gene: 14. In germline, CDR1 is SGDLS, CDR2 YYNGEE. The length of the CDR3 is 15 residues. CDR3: CASSPTGGLADKQFF. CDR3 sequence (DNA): TGTGCCAGCAGCCCAACGGGGGGGCTAGCGGATAAGCAGTTCTTC.

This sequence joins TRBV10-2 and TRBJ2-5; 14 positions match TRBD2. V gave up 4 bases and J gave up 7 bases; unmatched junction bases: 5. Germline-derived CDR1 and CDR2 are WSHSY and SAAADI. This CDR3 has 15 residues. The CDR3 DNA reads TGCGCCAGCAGTGGAACTGGACTAGCGGGGGGGACCCAGTACTTC. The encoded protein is CASSGTGLAGGTQYF.

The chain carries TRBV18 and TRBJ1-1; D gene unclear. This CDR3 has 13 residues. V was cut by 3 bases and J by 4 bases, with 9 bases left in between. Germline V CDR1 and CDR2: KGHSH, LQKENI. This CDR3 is CASSPEEFTEAFF. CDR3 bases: TGTGCCAGCTCACCCGAGGAATTCACTGAAGCTTTCTTT.

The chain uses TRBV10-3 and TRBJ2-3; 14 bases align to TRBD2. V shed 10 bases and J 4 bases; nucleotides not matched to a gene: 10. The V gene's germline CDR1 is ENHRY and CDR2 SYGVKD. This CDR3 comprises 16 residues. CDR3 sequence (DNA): TGTGCCACGACTAGCGGGAGGGCCTTCGGGTCAGATACGCAGTATTTT. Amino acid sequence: CATTSGRAFGSDTQYF.

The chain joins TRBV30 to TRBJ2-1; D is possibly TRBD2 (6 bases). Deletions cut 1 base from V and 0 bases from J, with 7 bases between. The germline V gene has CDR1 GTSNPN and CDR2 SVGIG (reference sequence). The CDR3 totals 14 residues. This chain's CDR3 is CAWSGGVSYNEQFF. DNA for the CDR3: TGTGCCTGGAGTGGCGGGGTCTCCTACAATGAGCAGTTCTTC.

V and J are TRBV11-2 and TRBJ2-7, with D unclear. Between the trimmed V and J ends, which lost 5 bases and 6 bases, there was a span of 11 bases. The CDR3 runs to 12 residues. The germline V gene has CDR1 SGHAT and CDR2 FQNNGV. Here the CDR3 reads CASSATFREQYF. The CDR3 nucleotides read TGTGCCAGCAGCGCGACATTTCGCGAGCAGTACTTC.

The CDR3 nucleotides are TGTGCCAGCAAAAGAACAGGGGGAGATGGCTACACCTTC. Translation: CASKRTGGDGYTF. The chain employs TRBV6-5 and TRBJ1-2; 8 nucleotides line up with TRBD1. This CDR3 has 13 residues. The V segment lost 7 bases and the J segment 6 bases; nucleotides outside the gene matches: 7. Germline V gene sequence: CDR1 MNHEY, CDR2 SVGAGI.

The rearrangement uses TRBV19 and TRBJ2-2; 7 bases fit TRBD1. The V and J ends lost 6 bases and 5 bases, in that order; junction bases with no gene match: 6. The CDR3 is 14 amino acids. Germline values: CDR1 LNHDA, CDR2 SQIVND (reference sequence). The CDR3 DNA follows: TGTGCCAGTAGATGGGACAGATGGACCGGGGAGCTGTTTTTT. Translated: CASRWDRWTGELFF. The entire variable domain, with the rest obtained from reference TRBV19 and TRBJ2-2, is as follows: DGGITQSPKYLFRKEGQNVTLSCEQNLNHDAMYWYRQDPGQGLRLIYYSQIVNDFQKGDIAEGYSVSREKKESFPLTVTSAQKNPTAFYLCASRWDRWTGELFFGEGSRLTVL.

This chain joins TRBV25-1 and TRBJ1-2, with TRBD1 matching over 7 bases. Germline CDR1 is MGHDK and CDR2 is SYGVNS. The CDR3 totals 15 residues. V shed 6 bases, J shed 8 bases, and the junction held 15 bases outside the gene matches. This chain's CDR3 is CASSKGWSGGEGYTF. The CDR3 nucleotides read TGTGCCAGCAGCAAAGGGTGGTCAGGGGGTGAAGGCTACACCTTC.

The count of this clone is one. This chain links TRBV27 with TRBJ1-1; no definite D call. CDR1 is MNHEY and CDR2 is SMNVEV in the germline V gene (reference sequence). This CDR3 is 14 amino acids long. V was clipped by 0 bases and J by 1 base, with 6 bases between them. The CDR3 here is CASSLSGWNTEAFF. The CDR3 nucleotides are TGTGCCAGCAGTTTATCCGGGTGGAACACTGAAGCTTTCTTT.

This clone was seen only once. CDR3 loop: CASSLDRGRADEQFF. CDR3 nucleotide sequence: TGTGCCAGCAGTTTAGACAGGGGGCGCGCCGATGAGCAGTTCTTC. The genes are TRBV6-5 and TRBJ2-1; the match to TRBD1 covers 10 bases. The V segment lost 4 bases and the J segment 8 bases; nucleotides outside the gene matches: 8. Germline CDR1 reads MNHEY; CDR2 reads SVGAGI. The CDR3 sequence is 15 residues long.

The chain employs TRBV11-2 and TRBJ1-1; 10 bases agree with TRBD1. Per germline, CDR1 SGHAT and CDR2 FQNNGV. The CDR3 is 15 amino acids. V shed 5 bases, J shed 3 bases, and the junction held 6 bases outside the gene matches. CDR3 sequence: CASSAVTGGYTEAFF. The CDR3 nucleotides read TGTGCCAGCAGCGCGGTGACAGGGGGCTACACTGAAGCTTTCTTT.

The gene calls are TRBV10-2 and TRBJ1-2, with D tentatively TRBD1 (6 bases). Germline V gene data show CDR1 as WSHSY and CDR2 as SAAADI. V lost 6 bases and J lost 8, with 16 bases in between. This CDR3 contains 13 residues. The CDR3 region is CASSPFRQAGYTF. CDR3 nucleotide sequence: TGCGCCAGCAGCCCATTTCGACAGGCCGGCTACACCTTC.

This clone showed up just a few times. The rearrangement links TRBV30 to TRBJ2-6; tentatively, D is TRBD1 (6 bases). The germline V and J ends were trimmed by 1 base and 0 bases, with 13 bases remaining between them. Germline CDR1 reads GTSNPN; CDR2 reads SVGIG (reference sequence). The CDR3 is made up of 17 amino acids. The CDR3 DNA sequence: TGTGCCTGGAGTGAGGGGACAAGCAGCTCTGGGGCCAACGTCCTGACTTTC. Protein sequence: CAWSEGTSSSGANVLTF.

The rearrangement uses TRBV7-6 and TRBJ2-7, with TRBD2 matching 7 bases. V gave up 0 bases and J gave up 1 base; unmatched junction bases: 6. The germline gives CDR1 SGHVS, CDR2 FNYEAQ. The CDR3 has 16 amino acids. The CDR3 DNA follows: TGTGCCAGCAGCTTAGCCGGGACTATTACATCCTACGAGCAGTACTTC. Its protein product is CASSLAGTITSYEQYF.

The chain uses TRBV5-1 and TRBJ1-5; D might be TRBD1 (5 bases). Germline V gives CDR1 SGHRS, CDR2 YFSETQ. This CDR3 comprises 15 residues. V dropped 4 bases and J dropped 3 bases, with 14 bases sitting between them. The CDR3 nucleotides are TGCGCCAGCAGCCACGGGGGAGGGGACAATCAGCCCCAGCATTTT. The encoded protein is CASSHGGGDNQPQHF.